This TCR beta chain was profiled in a study of shared clonotypes between healthy human individuals. V gave up 6 bases and J gave up 2 bases, with 14 bases separating them. Germline CDR1 reads LNHDA; CDR2 reads SQIVND (reference sequence). The CDR3 runs to 15 residues. Each cell subset's genomic DNA was divided evenly among several immunoSEQ plates. Using immunoSEQ multiplex PCR, the repertoire was profiled, and TCRdb retains in-frame clones only, with some absent. The repertoire consists of 850,000 to 1,200,000 clones, with about 80% occurring once and the leading ten covering 1.4% to 1.5%. This clone was seen more than once but under ten times.

The TCR sequence derives from a young man in good health. The chain recombines TRBV19 with TRBJ1-5, with TRBD1 as a possible D gene (5 bases). Sequences were obtained from memory CD4+ T cells sorted from blood. Subset denoted: CD45RA-negative fraction. CDR3 coding DNA: TGTGCCAGTAGCGAAGGAGGACAACGCAATCAGCCCCAGCATTTT. Its protein is CASSEGGQRNQPQHF.